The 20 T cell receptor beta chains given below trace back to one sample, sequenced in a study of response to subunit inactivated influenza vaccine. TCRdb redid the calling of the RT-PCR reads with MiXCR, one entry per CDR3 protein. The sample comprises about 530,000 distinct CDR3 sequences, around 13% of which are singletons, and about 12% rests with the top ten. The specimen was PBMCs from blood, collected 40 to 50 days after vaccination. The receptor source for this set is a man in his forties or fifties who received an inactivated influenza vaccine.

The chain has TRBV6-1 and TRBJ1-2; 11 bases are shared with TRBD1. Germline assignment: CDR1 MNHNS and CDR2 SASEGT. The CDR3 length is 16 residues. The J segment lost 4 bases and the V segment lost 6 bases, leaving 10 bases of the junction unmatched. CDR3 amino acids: CASREFGQGATYGYTF. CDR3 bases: TGTGCCAGCAGGGAATTTGGACAGGGGGCGACCTATGGCTACACCTTC.

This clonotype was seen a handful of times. CDR3: CASSFDGTGIYEQYF. CDR3 bases: TGTGCCAGCAGCTTCGACGGGACAGGTATCTACGAGCAGTACTTC. The gene calls are TRBV7-9 and TRBJ2-7; the match to TRBD1 covers 8 bases. The CDR3 spans 15 residues. Germline CDR1 SEHNR, CDR2 FQNEAQ (reference sequence). Trimming removed 3 bases from V and 3 bases from J; junction bases left unmatched: 7.

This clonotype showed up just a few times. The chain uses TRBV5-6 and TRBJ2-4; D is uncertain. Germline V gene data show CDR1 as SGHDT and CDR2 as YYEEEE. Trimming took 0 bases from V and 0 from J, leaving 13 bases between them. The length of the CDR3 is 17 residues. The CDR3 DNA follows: TGTGCCAGCAGCTTGGCCATCGGAGTTCCAGCCAAAAACATTCAGTACTTC. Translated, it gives CASSLAIGVPAKNIQYF. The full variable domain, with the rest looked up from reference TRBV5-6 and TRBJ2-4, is DAGVTQSPTHLIKTRGQQVTLRCSPKSGHDTVSWYQQALGQGPQFIFQYYEEEERQRGNFPDRFSGHQFPNYSSELNVNALLLGDSALYLCASSLAIGVPAKNIQYFGAGTRLSVL.

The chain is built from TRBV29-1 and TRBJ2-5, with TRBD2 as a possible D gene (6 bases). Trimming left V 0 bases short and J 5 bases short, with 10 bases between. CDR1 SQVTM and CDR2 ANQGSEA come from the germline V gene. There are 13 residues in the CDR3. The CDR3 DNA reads TGCAGCGTTGAAGATCGTGGGGGGGAGACCCAGTACTTC. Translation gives CSVEDRGGETQYF.

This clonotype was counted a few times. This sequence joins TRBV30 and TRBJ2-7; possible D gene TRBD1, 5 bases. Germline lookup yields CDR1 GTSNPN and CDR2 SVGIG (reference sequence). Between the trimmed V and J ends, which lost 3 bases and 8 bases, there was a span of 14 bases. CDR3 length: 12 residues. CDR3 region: CAWSGQGGKQYF. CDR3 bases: TGTGCCTGGAGCGGCCAGGGTGGCAAGCAGTACTTC. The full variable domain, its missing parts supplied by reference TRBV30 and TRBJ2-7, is SQTIHQWPATLVQPVGSPLSLECTVEGTSNPNLYWYRQAAGRGLQLLFYSVGIGQISSEVPQNLSASRPQDRQFILSSKKLLLSDSGFYLCAWSGQGGKQYFGPGTRLTVT.

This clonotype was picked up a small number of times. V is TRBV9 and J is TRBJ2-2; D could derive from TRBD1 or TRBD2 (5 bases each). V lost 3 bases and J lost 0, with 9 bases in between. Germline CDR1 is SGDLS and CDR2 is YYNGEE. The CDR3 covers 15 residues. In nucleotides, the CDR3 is TGTGCCAGCAGCGGAATGGGACCGAACACCGGGGAGCTGTTTTTT. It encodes CASSGMGPNTGELFF.

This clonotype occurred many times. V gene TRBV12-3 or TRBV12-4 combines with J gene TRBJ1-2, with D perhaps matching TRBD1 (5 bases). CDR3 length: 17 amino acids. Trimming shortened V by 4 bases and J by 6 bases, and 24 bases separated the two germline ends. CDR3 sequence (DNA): TGTGCCAGCAGTTGGGGGTCAGGCTTGTGGGCCCCTGATGGCTACACCTTC. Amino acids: CASSWGSGLWAPDGYTF.

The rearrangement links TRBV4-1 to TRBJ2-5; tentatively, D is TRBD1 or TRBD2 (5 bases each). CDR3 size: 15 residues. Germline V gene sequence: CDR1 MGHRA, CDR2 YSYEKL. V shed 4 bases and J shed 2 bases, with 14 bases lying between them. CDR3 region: CASSRSGTVQETQYF. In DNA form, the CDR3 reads TGCGCCAGCAGCCGGTCCGGGACGGTACAAGAGACCCAGTACTTC.

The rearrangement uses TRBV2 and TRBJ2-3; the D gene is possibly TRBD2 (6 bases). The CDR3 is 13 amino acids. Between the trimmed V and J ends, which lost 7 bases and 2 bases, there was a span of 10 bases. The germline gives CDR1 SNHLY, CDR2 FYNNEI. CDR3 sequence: CASTEGPTDTQYF. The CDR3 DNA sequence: TGTGCCAGCACGGAGGGACCCACAGATACGCAGTATTTT. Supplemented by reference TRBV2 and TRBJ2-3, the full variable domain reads EPEVTQTPSHQVTQMGQEVILRCVPISNHLYFYWYRQILGQKVEFLVSFYNNEISEKSEIFDDQFSVERPDGSNFTLKIRSTKLEDSAMYFCASTEGPTDTQYFGPGTRLTVL.

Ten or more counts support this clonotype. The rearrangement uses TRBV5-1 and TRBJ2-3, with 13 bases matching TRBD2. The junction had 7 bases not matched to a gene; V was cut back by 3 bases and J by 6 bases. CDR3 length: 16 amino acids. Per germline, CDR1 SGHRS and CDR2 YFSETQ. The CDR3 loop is CASSWRTSGSVDTQYF. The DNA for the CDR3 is TGCGCCAGCAGCTGGAGGACTAGCGGGAGTGTGGATACGCAGTATTTT.

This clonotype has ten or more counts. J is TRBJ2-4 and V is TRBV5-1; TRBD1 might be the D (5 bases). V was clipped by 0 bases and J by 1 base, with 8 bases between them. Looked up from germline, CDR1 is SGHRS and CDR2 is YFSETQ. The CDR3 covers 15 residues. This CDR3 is CASSLGAGAKNIQYF. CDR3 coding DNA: TGCGCCAGCAGCTTGGGTGCAGGGGCCAAAAACATTCAGTACTTC. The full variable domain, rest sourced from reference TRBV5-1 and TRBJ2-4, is KAGVTQTPRYLIKTRGQQVTLSCSPISGHRSVSWYQQTPGQGLQFLFEYFSETQRNKGNFPGRFSGRQFSNSRSEMNVSTLELGDSALYLCASSLGAGAKNIQYFGAGTRLSVL.

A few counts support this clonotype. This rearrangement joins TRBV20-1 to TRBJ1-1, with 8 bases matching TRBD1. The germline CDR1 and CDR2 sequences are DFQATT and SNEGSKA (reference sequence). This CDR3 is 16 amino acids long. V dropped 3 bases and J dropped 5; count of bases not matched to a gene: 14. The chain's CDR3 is CSASYQGAFLGTEAFF. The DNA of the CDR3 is TGCAGTGCTAGTTATCAGGGGGCTTTCTTAGGTACTGAAGCTTTCTTT.

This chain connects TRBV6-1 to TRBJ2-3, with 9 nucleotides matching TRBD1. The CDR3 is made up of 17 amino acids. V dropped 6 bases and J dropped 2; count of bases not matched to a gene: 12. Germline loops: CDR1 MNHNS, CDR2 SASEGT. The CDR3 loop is CASRTGYGTGYTDTQYF. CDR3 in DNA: TGTGCCAGCAGGACGGGGTACGGGACAGGGTACACAGATACGCAGTATTTT.

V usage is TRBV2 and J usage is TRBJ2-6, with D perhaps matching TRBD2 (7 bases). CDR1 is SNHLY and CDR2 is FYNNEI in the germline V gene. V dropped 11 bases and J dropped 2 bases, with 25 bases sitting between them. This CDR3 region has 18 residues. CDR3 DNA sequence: TGTGCCCTCTGTTTAGGGGGGCTGGGGGGGCCTGGGGCCAACGTCCTGACTTTC. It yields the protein CALCLGGLGGPGANVLTF.

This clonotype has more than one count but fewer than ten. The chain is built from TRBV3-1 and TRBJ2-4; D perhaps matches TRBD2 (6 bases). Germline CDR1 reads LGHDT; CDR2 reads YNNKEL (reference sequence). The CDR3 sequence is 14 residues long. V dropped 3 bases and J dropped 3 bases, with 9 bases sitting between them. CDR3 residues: CASSHGGGKNIQYF. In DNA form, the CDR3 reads TGTGCCAGCAGCCACGGGGGAGGCAAAAACATTCAGTACTTC.

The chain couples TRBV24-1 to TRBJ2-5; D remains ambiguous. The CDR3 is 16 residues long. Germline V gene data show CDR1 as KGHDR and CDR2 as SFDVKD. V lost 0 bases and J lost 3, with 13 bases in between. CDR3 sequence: CATSDLPGHTKETQYF. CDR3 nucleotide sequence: TGTGCCACCAGTGATTTGCCGGGTCATACCAAAGAGACCCAGTACTTC.

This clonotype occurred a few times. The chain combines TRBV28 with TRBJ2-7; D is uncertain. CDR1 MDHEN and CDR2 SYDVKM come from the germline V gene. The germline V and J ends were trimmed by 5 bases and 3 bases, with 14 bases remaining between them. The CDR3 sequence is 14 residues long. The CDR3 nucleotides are TGTGCCAGCAGTCCCCCGGAACTCTTCTACGAGCAGTACTTC. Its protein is CASSPPELFYEQYF.

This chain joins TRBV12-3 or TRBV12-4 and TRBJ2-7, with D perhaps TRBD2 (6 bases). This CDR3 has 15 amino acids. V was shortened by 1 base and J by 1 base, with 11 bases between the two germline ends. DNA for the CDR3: TGTGCCAGCAGTTTAGACCCTGCGGGGTCCTACGAGCAGTACTTC. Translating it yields CASSLDPAGSYEQYF.

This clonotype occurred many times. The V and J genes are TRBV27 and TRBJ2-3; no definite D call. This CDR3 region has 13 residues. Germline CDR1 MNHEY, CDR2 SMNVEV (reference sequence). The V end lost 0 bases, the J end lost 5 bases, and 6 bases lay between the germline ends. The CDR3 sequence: CASSLSLVDTQYF. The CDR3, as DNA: TGTGCCAGCAGTTTATCGCTGGTAGATACGCAGTATTTT.

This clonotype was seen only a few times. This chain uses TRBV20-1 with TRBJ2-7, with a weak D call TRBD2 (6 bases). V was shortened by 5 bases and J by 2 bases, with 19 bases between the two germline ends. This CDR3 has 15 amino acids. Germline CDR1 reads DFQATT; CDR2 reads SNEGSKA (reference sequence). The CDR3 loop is CSAPGGGRSTYEQYF. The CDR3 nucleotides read TGCAGTGCTCCCGGGGGAGGCAGGTCTACCTACGAGCAGTACTTC.